This is a list of T cell receptor beta chains from one sample in a study of CD8+ T cells in alopecia areata. TCRdb's table, derived via immunoSEQ multiplex PCR, lists solely in-frame clones and lacks some. The sample consists of 200,000 to 250,000 clones, more than 45% of them appearing once. Sequencing was performed on CD4+ T cells sorted from blood, taken at week 4, from a patient treated with tofacitinib. Receptor source: a human donor with alopecia areata. Each CDR3 is given with its conserved first and last residue. The D gene is left open where the match is weak. The size field is filled for only some rows; it gives once, few, many or a size class.

clone size,D gene,J gene,V gene,CDR3 protein,CDR3 DNA
-,-,TRBJ1-1,TRBV5-1,CASSFNVQTEAFF,TGCGCCAGCAGCTTCAACGTACAGACTGAAGCTTTCTTT
-,TRBD2,TRBJ2-3,TRBV29-1,CSVGRDPAGGTDTQYF,TGCAGCGTTGGAAGGGATCCAGCGGGGGGCACAGATACGCAGTATTTT
-,-,TRBJ1-5,TRBV5-6,CASSLWPTDYSNQPQHF,TGTGCCAGCAGCTTGTGGCCCACCGACTATAGCAATCAGCCCCAGCATTTT
-,TRBD1,TRBJ1-2,TRBV4-1,CASSQGTSDRAGIF,TGCGCCAGCAGCCAGGGCACCTCCGACAGGGCGGGGATATTC
-,TRBD2,TRBJ2-3,TRBV29-1,CSVDLAGRTDTQYF,TGCAGCGTGGATCTAGCGGGGCGCACAGATACGCAGTATTTT
-,-,TRBJ1-6,TRBV20-1,CRNSPLHF,TGCAGAAATTCACCCCTCCACTTT
-,-,TRBJ1-6,TRBV27,CASGSPGAAPNSPLHF,TGTGCCAGCGGATCCCCCGGTGCGGCTCCTAATTCACCCCTCCACTTT
few,-,TRBJ2-6,TRBV6-4,CASTRRRVLTF,TGTGCCAGCACTAGGAGGAGGGTCCTGACTTTC
-,-,TRBJ2-6,TRBV7-8,CASSLGHSGANVLTF,TGTGCCAGCAGCTTAGGACACTCTGGGGCCAACGTCCTGACTTTC
-,TRBD1,TRBJ1-4,TRBV25-1,CASSGGKGAYEKLFF,TGTGCCAGCAGTGGGGGAAAGGGGGCATATGAAAAACTGTTTTTT
-,-,TRBJ1-2,TRBV4-3,CASSQGARGYTF,TGCGCCAGCAGCCAGGGGGCGCGTGGCTACACCTTC
-,TRBD1,TRBJ2-6,TRBV5-1,CASSLQGAVGANVLTF,TGCGCCAGCAGCCTACAGGGGGCGGTTGGGGCCAACGTCCTGACTTTC
few,TRBD2,TRBJ2-7,TRBV29-1,CSVNLGGDEQYF,TGCAGCGTCAACCTTGGGGGGGACGAGCAGTACTTC
-,-,TRBJ1-2,TRBV6-5,CASSYSAVNGYTF,TGTGCCAGCAGTTATTCGGCAGTCAATGGCTACACCTTC
many,TRBD1,TRBJ1-1,TRBV6-6,CASSYYRDRVNTEAFF,TGTGCCAGCAGTTACTATCGGGACAGGGTGAACACTGAAGCTTTCTTT
-,-,TRBJ2-5,TRBV29-1,CSDGVNGGTQYF,TGCAGCGACGGGGTTAACGGGGGGACCCAGTACTTC
-,-,TRBJ2-1,TRBV7-3,CASSATLGPGEQFF,TGTGCCAGCAGCGCCACCCTGGGACCAGGGGAGCAGTTCTTC
-,-,TRBJ1-4,TRBV29-1,CSVARSTNEKLFF,TGCAGCGTTGCCAGGTCAACTAATGAAAAACTGTTTTTT
few,-,TRBJ1-2,TRBV29-1,CSVELGNGYTF,TGCAGCGTTGAACTGGGGAATGGCTACACCTTC
-,-,TRBJ1-2,TRBV25-1,CASRGGGYGYTF,TGTGCCAGCAGAGGAGGGGGCTATGGCTACACCTTC
few,-,TRBJ1-6,TRBV14,CASSVAVNSPLHF,TGTGCCAGCAGTGTGGCGGTGAATTCACCCCTCCACTTT
-,-,TRBJ1-5,TRBV10-3,CAISGDDQPQHF,TGTGCCATCAGTGGGGACGACCAGCCCCAGCATTTT
few,-,TRBJ2-3,TRBV5-6,CASSLTTRIRTDTQYF,TGTGCCAGCAGCTTGACTACACGGATCCGCACAGATACGCAGTATTTT
-,-,TRBJ1-2,TRBV13,CASSTTKSGQIYGYTF,TGTGCCAGCAGCACGACAAAGTCAGGACAGATATATGGCTACACCTTC
few,-,TRBJ1-5,TRBV9,CASSVGDGQFEPQHF,TGTGCCAGCAGCGTGGGGGACGGCCAATTTGAGCCCCAGCATTTT
few,TRBD1,TRBJ2-1,TRBV5-1,CASSLFTGTASYNEQFF,TGCGCCAGCAGCTTGTTTACCGGGACAGCATCCTACAATGAGCAGTTCTTC
-,-,TRBJ2-3,TRBV30,CAWSVLGGRTDTQYF,TGTGCCTGGAGTGTACTTGGGGGGCGCACAGATACGCAGTATTTT
-,-,TRBJ2-7,TRBV15,CATGTLNTYEQYF,TGTGCCACCGGGACATTGAATACCTACGAGCAGTACTTC
-,TRBD1,TRBJ1-5,TRBV2,CASSNFGTGDQPQHF,TGTGCCAGCAGTAACTTTGGGACAGGGGATCAGCCCCAGCATTTT
once,-,TRBJ1-1,TRBV29-1,CSVEDQGGTEAFF,TGCAGCGTTGAAGATCAGGGAGGCACTGAAGCTTTCTTT